A selection of T cell receptor beta chains follows, all from one sample in a study of OX40 agonist ivuxolimab in advanced cancers. Using immunoSEQ multiplex PCR, the repertoire was profiled, and TCRdb retains in-frame clones only, with some absent. The top ten clones hold approximately 0.16% of a sample with around 100,000 clones, about 88% of them seen once. The specimen comprised CD4+ or CD8+ T cells sorted from blood, sampled in a trial of the OX40 agonist ivuxolimab. The receptors derive from an adult with an advanced solid tumor such as melanoma, head and neck, liver or kidney cancer. CDR3s include the opening cysteine and the closing phenylalanine or tryptophan. D genes are given only for firm matches. Clone size appears in some rows only: once, few, many, or a class for an expanded clone.

TRBJ1-1,TRBV6-6,NA,TRBD1,CASSVQGLNTEAFF,TGTGCCAGCAGCGTACAGGGGCTGAACACTGAAGCTTTCTTT
TRBJ1-1,TRBV19,once,NA,CASRWGYRSAFF,TGTGCCAGCCGTTGGGGATACCGATCGGCTTTCTTT
TRBJ2-7,TRBV7-2,NA,NA,CASSFLRFAVDEQYF,TGTGCCAGCAGCTTCCTACGGTTTGCAGTAGACGAGCAGTACTTC
TRBJ1-1,TRBV25-1,NA,TRBD1,CASREGQVYTEAFF,TGTGCCAGCAGGGAAGGACAGGTGTACACTGAAGCTTTCTTT
TRBJ2-7,TRBV30,NA,NA,CAWSRMGLGDEQYF,TGTGCCTGGAGCCGCATGGGGTTAGGAGACGAGCAGTACTTC
TRBJ1-2,TRBV5-6,NA,TRBD1,CASSRPGGAGYTF,TGTGCCAGCAGCCGTCCAGGGGGCGCCGGCTACACCTTC
TRBJ2-3,TRBV15,NA,NA,CATSRGISVGTDTQYF,TGTGCCACCAGCAGAGGAATTAGCGTTGGTACAGATACGCAGTATTTT
TRBJ2-1,TRBV10-3,once,TRBD2,CAIMREGTYNEQFF,TGTGCCATCATGCGGGAGGGGACCTACAATGAGCAGTTCTTC
TRBJ1-2,TRBV27,NA,NA,CASSLIGSNYGYTF,TGTGCCAGCAGTTTAATCGGGAGTAACTATGGCTACACCTTC
TRBJ2-5,TRBV19,NA,TRBD1,CASSLAGGETQYF,TGTGCCAGTAGTTTGGCAGGGGGAGAGACCCAGTACTTC
TRBJ2-3,TRBV15,NA,NA,CATSSQGKHTDTQYF,TGTGCCACCAGCAGCCAGGGTAAACACACAGATACGCAGTATTTT
TRBJ2-5,TRBV18,NA,TRBD1,CASSPGTEETQYF,TGTGCCAGCTCACCCGGGACAGAAGAGACCCAGTACTTC
TRBJ1-1,TRBV5-4,NA,NA,CASRSDPKNTEAFF,TGTGCCAGCAGATCAGACCCAAAGAACACTGAAGCTTTCTTT
TRBJ2-3,TRBV18,once,NA,CASSPGPGLDTQYF,TGTGCCAGCTCACCTGGACCGGGTTTGGATACGCAGTATTTT
TRBJ2-7,TRBV7-9,NA,NA,CASSWGQAYEQYF,TGTGCCAGCAGCTGGGGGCAAGCCTACGAGCAGTACTTC
TRBJ1-1,TRBV29-1,NA,NA,CSVEVGRLNTEAFF,TGCAGCGTTGAAGTGGGACGGCTGAACACTGAAGCTTTCTTT
TRBJ2-1,TRBV5-1,NA,TRBD2,CASRAHEATGRVAPSSYNEQFF,TGCGCCAGCAGGGCCCATGAGGCCACCGGGAGGGTTGCCCCGAGCTCCTACAATGAGCAGTTCTTC
TRBJ2-5,TRBV30,NA,NA,CAWDRVYQETQYF,TGTGCCTGGGATAGGGTTTACCAAGAGACCCAGTACTTC
TRBJ2-1,TRBV5-1,NA,TRBD2,CASSPGTSGGDGNEQFF,TGCGCCAGCAGCCCCGGGACTAGCGGGGGGGACGGGAATGAGCAGTTCTTC
TRBJ2-1,TRBV29-1,NA,NA,CSVEIVGRFYSYNEQFF,TGCAGCGTTGAGATTGTGGGCAGGTTCTACTCGTACAATGAGCAGTTCTTC
TRBJ2-6,TRBV29-1,few,NA,CSVQDSGANVLTF,TGCAGCGTTCAGGACTCTGGGGCCAACGTCCTGACTTTC
TRBJ1-2,TRBV9,NA,TRBD1,CASSPRDRHYGYTF,TGTGCCAGCAGCCCCAGGGACAGACACTATGGCTACACCTTC
TRBJ2-7,TRBV5-1,once,NA,CASSLASGLGEQYF,TGCGCCAGCAGCTTGGCGTCAGGACTGGGCGAGCAGTACTTC